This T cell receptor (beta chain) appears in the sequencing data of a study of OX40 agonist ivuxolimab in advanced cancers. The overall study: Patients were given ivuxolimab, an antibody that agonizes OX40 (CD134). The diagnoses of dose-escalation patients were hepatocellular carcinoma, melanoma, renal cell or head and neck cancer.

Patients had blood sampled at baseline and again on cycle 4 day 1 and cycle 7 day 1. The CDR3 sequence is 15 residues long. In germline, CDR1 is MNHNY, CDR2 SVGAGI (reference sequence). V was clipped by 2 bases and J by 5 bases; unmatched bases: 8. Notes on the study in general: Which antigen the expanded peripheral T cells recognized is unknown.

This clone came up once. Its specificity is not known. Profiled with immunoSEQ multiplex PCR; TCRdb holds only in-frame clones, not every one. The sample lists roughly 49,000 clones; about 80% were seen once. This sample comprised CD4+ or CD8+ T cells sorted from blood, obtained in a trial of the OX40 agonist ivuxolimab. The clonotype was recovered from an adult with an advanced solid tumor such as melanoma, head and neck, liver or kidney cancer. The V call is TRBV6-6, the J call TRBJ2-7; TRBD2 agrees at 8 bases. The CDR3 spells CASSYPVSSGDEQYF. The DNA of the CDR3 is TGTGCCAGCAGTTACCCGGTCAGTAGCGGGGACGAGCAGTACTTC.